The clone carrying this TCR beta chain has only one observation. Germline loops: CDR1 WSHSY, CDR2 SAAADI. The CDR3 has 17 amino acids. V lost 7 bases to trimming and J lost 5 bases, with 26 bases between them. Autoimmune disease history or systemic immunosuppression barred patients. The data are from a study of OX40 agonist ivuxolimab in advanced cancers. Libraries were prepared by immunoSEQ multiplex PCR; TCRdb keeps only in-frame clonotypes and omits some of them. The sample includes approximately 88,000 clones, over 75% of them seen just once. This receptor was taken from an adult with an advanced solid tumor such as melanoma, head and neck, liver or kidney cancer. The starting material was CD4+ or CD8+ T cells sorted from blood, obtained in a trial of the OX40 agonist ivuxolimab. The chain is built from TRBV10-2 and TRBJ2-5, with D perhaps TRBD1 or TRBD2 (6 bases each). CDR3 protein: CASKNFGGRVAGETQYF. In nucleotides, the CDR3 is TGCGCCAGCAAGAATTTTGGGGGGCGCGTGGCGGGGGAGACCCAGTACTTC.